This record looks at one T cell receptor (beta chain) sequence and its context. Antigen specificity is unknown. This entry comes from a study of T-cell reconstitution after alpha-beta-depleted transplantation in children. Notes on the study in general: Some patients owed their high day-60 TCRbeta diversity to surviving recipient T cells and thymic progenitors. A year post-transplant, T-cell counts and diversity derived mostly from newly produced T cells. Several hundred expanded graft clones reportedly were the source of alpha-beta T cells about two months after transplant.

The CDR3 has 15 residues. The V end was cut by 3 bases, the J end by 2 bases, with 13 bases between. Germline lookup yields CDR1 SEHNR and CDR2 FQNEAQ (reference sequence). Preparation of the TCRbeta library was carried out with unique molecular identifiers. MiXCR, run by TCRdb on the PCR reads, gives a single entry per CDR3 protein. The sample has 700,000 to 950,000 distinct CDR3 sequences, less than 20% seen once; the top ten hold roughly 5%. The chain recombines TRBV7-9 with TRBJ2-5, with D possibly TRBD1 on 6 matching bases. The sequencing used PBMCs, mostly from graft donor cells, collected 360 days after TCRalphabeta/CD19-depleted stem cell transplant. The TCR was taken from a male patient younger than 18 who had a stem cell transplant for acute lymphoblastic leukemia, so the T cells may come from the graft donor. In DNA form, the CDR3 reads TGTGCCAGCAGCTTGACCCGGACAGCGCAAGAGACCCAGTACTTC. Its protein product is CASSLTRTAQETQYF.